The 30 T cell receptor beta chains in this list originate from one sample, sequenced in a study of cytomegalovirus exposure and HLA in healthy donors. PCR used 60 Vbeta primers and 13 Jbeta primers. TCRdb's copy holds only in-frame clones and misses some; the assay was immunoSEQ multiplex PCR. The profile shows 150,000 to 200,000 clones, roughly three quarters of them singletons. Material for sequencing was PBMCs. Receptors originate from a woman in her forties or fifties in good health and CMV-seronegative.

The rearrangement links TRBV27 to TRBJ2-1; the match to TRBD2 covers 10 bases. Germline V gene sequence: CDR1 MNHEY, CDR2 SMNVEV (reference sequence). CDR3 length: 15 amino acids. The V gene end was trimmed by 3 bases and the J gene end by 8 bases; junction bases not matched to a gene: 7. The CDR3: CASSLGAGGPYEQFF. DNA for the CDR3: TGTGCCAGCAGTTTGGGAGCGGGGGGGCCTTATGAGCAGTTCTTC.

V and J are TRBV6-5 and TRBJ2-7; 11 nucleotides line up with TRBD2. The CDR3 has 15 amino acids. Germline V gene lookup returns CDR1 MNHEY and CDR2 SVGAGI. V trimming: 6 bases; J trimming: 3 bases; junction bases outside the gene matches: 7. In DNA form, the CDR3 reads TGTGCCAGCAGCGATAGCGGGAGGGCCTTCTACGAGCAGTACTTC. Residues: CASSDSGRAFYEQYF.

This rearrangement joins TRBV7-9 to TRBJ2-1, with D perhaps TRBD2 (5 bases). The V gene's germline CDR1 is SEHNR and CDR2 FQNEAQ (reference sequence). Trimming removed 3 bases from V and 0 bases from J, with 18 bases in between. The CDR3 contains 18 residues. CDR3 sequence (DNA): TGTGCCAGCAGCTTTTATGTCGGGGTTTTCAGCTCCTACAATGAGCAGTTCTTC. This sequence encodes CASSFYVGVFSSYNEQFF.

This clone was seen a single time. The V gene is TRBV19, the J gene TRBJ1-3; D possibly corresponds to TRBD1 (6 bases). The V and J ends lost 4 bases and 0 bases respectively, with 10 bases between them. Per the germline V gene, CDR1 is LNHDA and CDR2 is SQIVND (reference sequence). The CDR3 extends over 15 amino acids. The CDR3 DNA reads TGTGCCAGTAGTAAGACAGGTTTCTCTGGAAACACCATATATTTT. This gives the protein CASSKTGFSGNTIYF.

The genes are TRBV5-1 and TRBJ2-3; perhaps TRBD2 as D (5 bases). CDR1 SGHRS and CDR2 YFSETQ come from the germline V gene. The length of the CDR3 is 16 residues. The ends were cut back, 0 bases at V and 2 bases at J, with 13 bases in the middle. CDR3 in DNA: TGCGCCAGCAGCTTGGCCGGCCTAGCTCTCACAGATACGCAGTATTTT. Translating it yields CASSLAGLALTDTQYF.

The CDR3 nucleotides are TGTGCCAGCAGCAACCGGGACAGGGGCCACATGAACACTGAAGCTTTCTTT. The encoded protein is CASSNRDRGHMNTEAFF. The rearrangement joins TRBV28 to TRBJ1-1; 10 positions match TRBD1. Germline values: CDR1 MDHEN, CDR2 SYDVKM. CDR3 size: 17 residues. V lost 6 bases, J lost 0 bases, and 10 bases stayed unmatched. Based on the CDR3 plus reference TRBV28 and TRBJ1-1, the full variable domain is DVKVTQSSRYLVKRTGEKVFLECVQDMDHENMFWYRQDPGLGLRLIYFSYDVKMKEKGDIPEGYSVSREKKERFSLILESASTNQTSMYLCASSNRDRGHMNTEAFFGQGTRLTVV.

This rearrangement joins TRBV11-2 to TRBJ1-1; possibly TRBD1 for D (6 bases). The CDR3 is 15 amino acids. Germline V gives CDR1 SGHAT, CDR2 FQNNGV. V was trimmed by 4 bases and J by 0 bases, leaving 12 bases between them. In DNA form, the CDR3 reads TGTGCCAGCAGCTCCTTCAGGGGCCTGAACACTGAAGCTTTCTTT. Translated: CASSSFRGLNTEAFF.

Worth noting for this clone: This specimen includes other DNA sequences encoding the same CDR3. The chain links TRBV5-6 to TRBJ1-6; D unresolved. The germline V gene has CDR1 SGHDT and CDR2 YYEEEE. This CDR3 region has 16 residues. V dropped 2 bases and J dropped 0 bases, with 9 bases sitting between them. The CDR3: CASSFIRSSYNSPLHF. The CDR3 region has the DNA TGTGCCAGCAGCTTCATCCGGAGCTCCTATAATTCACCCCTCCACTTT.

The chain couples TRBV9 to TRBJ2-1, with TRBD2 identical over 8 bases. The CDR3 contains 15 residues. Germline-derived CDR1 and CDR2 are SGDLS and YYNGEE. Trimming cost V 4 bases and J 6 bases; bases outside gene matches: 9. In DNA form, the CDR3 reads TGTGCCAGCAGCTTCTCTCCCGGGACTAGCAATGAGCAGTTCTTC. This translates into CASSFSPGTSNEQFF.

This chain connects TRBV7-2 to TRBJ1-2; maybe TRBD1 (6 bases). The germline V and J ends were trimmed by 1 base and 8 bases, with 17 bases remaining between them. This CDR3 region has 15 residues. Germline CDR1 and CDR2: SGHTA and FQGNSA. The CDR3 reads CASSLVAPTGFGYTF. CDR3 sequence (DNA): TGTGCCAGCAGCTTAGTAGCCCCAACAGGGTTCGGCTACACCTTC. Full variable domain (remainder filled in from reference TRBV7-2 and TRBJ1-2): GAGVSQSPSNKVTEKGKDVELRCDPISGHTALYWYRQSLGQGLEFLIYFQGNSAPDKSGLPSDRFSAERTGGSVSTLTIQRTQQEDSAVYLCASSLVAPTGFGYTFGSGTRLTVV.

The count of this clone is one. This sequence joins TRBV28 and TRBJ1-2; 9 nucleotides agree with TRBD1. This CDR3 is 15 amino acids long. Germline-derived CDR1 and CDR2 are MDHEN and SYDVKM. Germline trimming cut 8 bases from V and 6 bases from J; bases unmatched to any gene: 13. The CDR3, as DNA: TGTGCCAGCGGGATCTTACAGGGGGCAGGAGATGGCTACACCTTC. This sequence encodes CASGILQGAGDGYTF.

The V call is TRBV28, the J call TRBJ1-2; 8 nucleotides match TRBD1. Germline V gene lookup returns CDR1 MDHEN and CDR2 SYDVKM. Germline trimming cut 5 bases from V and 10 bases from J; bases unmatched to any gene: 9. The CDR3 is made up of 13 amino acids. CDR3 residues: CASSPRTGWHYTF. DNA of the CDR3: TGTGCCAGCAGTCCGAGGACAGGGTGGCACTACACCTTC.

V usage is TRBV7-8 and J usage is TRBJ2-3; a weak D match, TRBD2 (6 bases). V lost 0 bases and J lost 2, with 12 bases in between. The V gene's germline CDR1 is SGHVS and CDR2 FQNEAQ. The CDR3 runs 16 residues. CDR3 sequence reads: CASSLAGGAPTDTQYF. DNA of the CDR3: TGTGCCAGCAGCTTAGCGGGCGGGGCCCCCACAGATACGCAGTATTTT.

This chain uses TRBV28 with TRBJ2-5, with 7 bases matching TRBD2. V gave up 2 bases and J gave up 2 bases; unmatched junction bases: 11. This CDR3 contains 17 residues. The germline V gene encodes CDR1 MDHEN and CDR2 SYDVKM. The CDR3 nucleotides read TGTGCCAGCAGTTTAGTCGTAGCGGGTATATTACAAGAGACCCAGTACTTC. Translating gives CASSLVVAGILQETQYF.

The V and J genes are TRBV19 and TRBJ2-6, with unresolved D. The V gene's germline CDR1 is LNHDA and CDR2 SQIVND (reference sequence). The CDR3 extends over 13 amino acids. The V end lost 1 base, the J end lost 6 bases, and 4 bases lay between the germline ends. DNA of the CDR3: TGTGCCAGTAGTATAGCGGTGGCCAACGTCCTGACTTTC. This sequence encodes CASSIAVANVLTF.

V and J are TRBV5-1 and TRBJ2-1, with TRBD2 as a possible D gene (7 bases). Per the germline V gene, CDR1 is SGHRS and CDR2 is YFSETQ. The CDR3 spans 13 residues. The V end was cut by 3 bases, the J end by 6 bases, with 10 bases between. As DNA, the CDR3 is TGCGCCAGCAGCTCTGGGGGGGCCAATGAGCAGTTCTTC. Translation: CASSSGGANEQFF.

The chain employs TRBV4-3 and TRBJ1-3; no clear D. CDR3 length: 15 residues. The V end lost 1 base, the J end lost 0 bases, and 7 bases lay between the germline ends. The germline gives CDR1 LGHNA, CDR2 YSLEER. CDR3 in DNA: TGCGCCAGCAGCCAAGCGGTCGTCTCTGGAAACACCATATATTTT. It translates to CASSQAVVSGNTIYF.

V usage is TRBV5-8 and J usage is TRBJ2-2; no clear D gene. CDR3 length: 16 residues. The V gene lost 5 bases and the J gene lost 1 base, with 15 bases spanning the gap. From germline, CDR1 is SGHTS and CDR2 YDEGEE. The CDR3 region is CASSRPVGVNTGELFF. The CDR3 bases are TGTGCCAGCAGTCGCCCCGTAGGAGTGAACACCGGGGAGCTGTTTTTT.

The chain uses TRBV28 and TRBJ2-2; maybe TRBD1 (5 bases). Per germline, CDR1 MDHEN and CDR2 SYDVKM. Trimming pared 4 bases from V and 6 bases from J, leaving 18 bases between. The CDR3 spans 16 residues. CDR3 nucleotides: TGTGCCAGCAGTTCATCAGGGATTAGTGGTGCCGGGGAGCTGTTTTTT. This gives the protein CASSSSGISGAGELFF.

The chain uses TRBV2 and TRBJ2-1, with 9 bases fitting TRBD2. The CDR3 loop spans 14 amino acids. The germline CDR1 and CDR2 sequences are SNHLY and FYNNEI. The V gene end was trimmed by 0 bases and the J gene end by 8 bases; junction bases not matched to a gene: 2. The CDR3: CASSEARLADEQFF. DNA of the CDR3: TGTGCCAGCAGTGAAGCGAGACTAGCGGATGAGCAGTTCTTC.

CDR3 protein: CASSARGTGELFF. The DNA of the CDR3 is TGTGCCAGCAGTGCCAGGGGGACCGGGGAGCTGTTTTTT. The chain recombines TRBV25-1 with TRBJ2-2; 7 bases match TRBD1. The CDR3 runs to 13 residues. V shed 4 bases, J shed 5 bases, and the junction held 1 base outside the gene matches. CDR1 and CDR2 from the germline V gene are MGHDK and SYGVNS.

The chain uses TRBV28 and TRBJ2-5, with 13 bases lining up with TRBD2. The J call may be incorrect, as the DNA end agrees better with TRBJ2-7. The CDR3 contains 16 residues. Germline CDR1 reads MDHEN; CDR2 reads SYDVKM. CDR3 residues: CASSFGTLAGGYEQYF. The CDR3 DNA is TGTGCCAGCAGTTTTGGGACACTAGCGGGAGGGTACGAGCAGTACTTC.

V and J are TRBV5-5 and TRBJ1-4; D is unclear. CDR1 and CDR2 from the germline V gene are SGHKS and YYEKEE (reference sequence). There are 12 residues in the CDR3. The ends were cut back, 4 bases at V and 4 bases at J, with 5 bases in the middle. CDR3 sequence reads: CASSPYNEKLFF. CDR3 coding DNA: TGTGCCAGCAGCCCCTATAATGAAAAACTGTTTTTT.

The chain links TRBV4-1 to TRBJ2-2, with 7 nucleotides matching TRBD1. Germline V gene sequence: CDR1 MGHRA, CDR2 YSYEKL. The CDR3 runs to 16 residues. V lost 4 bases, J lost 5 bases, and 10 bases stayed unmatched. In nucleotides, the CDR3 is TGCGCCAGCAGCCTACCACAGGGGAGCGAGACCGGGGAGCTGTTTTTT. Translated, it gives CASSLPQGSETGELFF.

This clone appeared a few times. This chain links TRBV30 with TRBJ1-1, with TRBD1 identical over 7 bases. This CDR3 has 12 amino acids. The germline gives CDR1 GTSNPN, CDR2 SVGIG (reference sequence). Trimming removed 3 bases from V and 8 bases from J; junction bases left unmatched: 6. The CDR3 here is CAWSAGTAEAFF. The CDR3 coding sequence is TGTGCCTGGAGCGCCGGGACAGCGGAAGCTTTCTTT.

This chain connects TRBV25-1 to TRBJ1-4; possibly TRBD1 for D (5 bases). The length of the CDR3 is 15 residues. Germline CDR1 and CDR2: MGHDK and SYGVNS. V gave up 3 bases and J gave up 8 bases, with 16 bases separating them. CDR3 protein: CASSEGGVLGEKLFF. The CDR3 DNA follows: TGTGCCAGCAGTGAGGGGGGGGTGTTAGGGGAAAAACTGTTTTTT.

This clone was seen only once. The chain recombines TRBV18 with TRBJ2-1; 8 nucleotides agree with TRBD1. With 4 bases clipped from V and 1 base from J, the junction kept 3 bases outside the gene matches. The CDR3 length is 15 residues. Germline assignment: CDR1 KGHSH and CDR2 LQKENI. CDR3 sequence: CASSLGTGSYNEQFF. In DNA, the CDR3 is TGTGCCAGCTCACTCGGGACAGGATCCTACAATGAGCAGTTCTTC.

The chain is built from TRBV21-1 and TRBJ1-6; the tabulated D call, TRBD1, remains unverified against the DNA. TRBV21-1 is classified as a pseudogene. The CDR3 is 17 residues long. CDR3 in amino acids: CASSKGDRGLAGSPLHF. In nucleotides, the CDR3 is TGTGCCAGCAGCAAAGGGGACAGGGGCCTCGCCGGATCACCCCTCCACTTT.

The chain recombines TRBV15 with TRBJ2-5; 9 nucleotides agree with TRBD1. V lost 2 bases, J lost 5 bases, and 9 bases stayed unmatched. This CDR3 is 16 amino acids long. The V gene's germline CDR1 is LNHNV and CDR2 YYDKDF (reference sequence). The CDR3 region is CATSRRAGQGVETQYF. CDR3 nucleotide sequence: TGTGCCACCAGCAGACGCGCGGGACAGGGAGTCGAGACCCAGTACTTC.

The chain joins TRBV5-1 to TRBJ2-5; no clear D gene. V lost 9 bases and J lost 2, with 23 bases in between. Germline CDR1 reads SGHRS; CDR2 reads YFSETQ. The CDR3 loop spans 16 amino acids. CDR3 residues: CATVARGLAAQETQYF. CDR3 coding DNA: TGCGCCACCGTCGCCCGAGGATTGGCGGCACAAGAGACCCAGTACTTC.